A selection of T cell receptor beta chains follows, all from one sample in a study of T cell repertoires in aging, cancer and after chemotherapy. TCRdb passed the multiplex PCR reads through MiXCR, listing each CDR3 protein once. The sample gives more than 2,000 distinct CDR3 sequences, 25% of which show up once; less than 35% is in the top ten. Source material: blood. These receptors were collected from a human donor with a solid tumor. The CDR3 runs from the conserved cysteine through the conserved F or W. A D gene is named only where the DNA matches it firmly. Not every row has a clone size; where given, it reads once, few, many or a size class.

size: few; D: TRBD2; V: TRBV20-1; J: TRBJ2-3; DNA: TGCAGTGCTAGTGTAGCGGGAGTTGATACGCAGTATTTT; CDR3: CSASVAGVDTQYF
size: medium-sized; D: .; V: TRBV15; J: TRBJ2-5; DNA: TGTGCCACCAGCAGAGGGGCTGTAGCCGGAGAGACCCAGTACTTC; CDR3: CATSRGAVAGETQYF
size: medium-sized; D: .; V: TRBV6-1; J: TRBJ2-7; DNA: TGTGCCAGCGGACCGATCGACGATACCTACGAGCAGTACTTC; CDR3: CASGPIDDTYEQYF
size: .; D: TRBD2; V: TRBV7-6; J: TRBJ2-1; DNA: TGTGCCAGCAGCCCTTCCCTAGCGGGAGTGGGTTCCTACAATGAGCAGTTCTTC; CDR3: CASSPSLAGVGSYNEQFF
size: .; D: .; V: TRBV27; J: TRBJ2-7; DNA: TGTGACAGCAGTTTTTTGGCTAGGGGATCCTACGAGCAGTACTTC; CDR3: CDSSFLARGSYEQYF
size: .; D: TRBD2; V: TRBV20-1; J: TRBJ2-1; DNA: TGCAGTGCAACCGCGGGACTAGCGGGATCGGATGAGCAGTTCTTC; CDR3: CSATAGLAGSDEQFF
size: large; D: TRBD2; V: TRBV6-5; J: TRBJ2-1; DNA: TGTGCCAGCAGTCCCGAGCTAGCGGGAGGCAATGAGCAGTTCTTC; CDR3: CASSPELAGGNEQFF
size: medium-sized; D: .; V: TRBV20-1; J: TRBJ1-2; DNA: TGCAGGGCCGGCGGGGACGGCTACACCTTC; CDR3: CRAGGDGYTF
size: medium-sized; D: .; V: TRBV19; J: TRBJ1-2; DNA: TGTGCCACCCAAGGGTGGGGCTACACCTTC; CDR3: CATQGWGYTF
size: medium-sized; D: .; V: TRBV6-1; J: TRBJ2-7; DNA: TGTGCCAGCAGGCTACAGGCCTCTTATGGGTACGAGCAGTACTTC; CDR3: CASRLQASYGYEQYF
size: medium-sized; D: TRBD1; V: TRBV19; J: TRBJ1-1; DNA: TGTGCCAGTAGTATCCCGTGGCAGGGGGATATTAACACTGAAGCTTTCTTT; CDR3: CASSIPWQGDINTEAFF
size: medium-sized; D: TRBD2; V: TRBV6-6; J: TRBJ2-1; DNA: TGTGCCAGCAGTTACTCCCTAGCGGTCTACAATGAGCAGTTCTTC; CDR3: CASSYSLAVYNEQFF
size: medium-sized; D: TRBD2; V: TRBV20-1; J: TRBJ2-4; DNA: TGCAGTGCTGGGACTAGCGGAATTCAGTACTTC; CDR3: CSAGTSGIQYF
size: large; D: .; V: TRBV19; J: TRBJ2-7; DNA: TGTGCCAGTCTCCCCCGATACGAGCAGTACTTC; CDR3: CASLPRYEQYF
size: medium-sized; D: .; V: TRBV19; J: TRBJ2-2; DNA: TGTGCCAGTAGGCCTCCGGACAGGAACACCGGGGAGCTGTTTTTT; CDR3: CASRPPDRNTGELFF
size: once; D: .; V: TRBV28; J: TRBJ1-6; DNA: TGTGCCAGCAGTCCCGCTGGGGGGGTAGTATCACCCCTCCACTTT; CDR3: CASSPAGGVVSPLHF
size: medium-sized; D: TRBD2; V: TRBV20-1; J: TRBJ2-1; DNA: TGCAGTGCTGGCCGCTGGGCGGGAGGCCCTTATCTCTCGGATGAGCAGTTCTTC; CDR3: CSAGRWAGGPYLSDEQFF
size: medium-sized; D: .; V: TRBV20-1; J: TRBJ2-3; DNA: TGCAGTGTGGCGCAACGCACAGATACGCAGTATTTT; CDR3: CSVAQRTDTQYF
size: medium-sized; D: .; V: TRBV11-2; J: TRBJ2-4; DNA: TGTGCCAGCAGCTTACCGGGCCTGGGGAAAAACATTCAGTACTTC; CDR3: CASSLPGLGKNIQYF
size: medium-sized; D: TRBD1; V: TRBV5-6; J: TRBJ1-1; DNA: TGTGCCAGCAGCTTGGTGGGACAGGGGAACACTGAAGCTTTCTTT; CDR3: CASSLVGQGNTEAFF
size: few; D: .; V: TRBV27; J: TRBJ1-1; DNA: TGTGCCAGCGGATTGAAGGGATTACTCTTTGGAGCTTTCTTT; CDR3: CASGLKGLLFGAFF
size: .; D: TRBD2; V: TRBV11-2; J: TRBJ2-5; DNA: TGTGCCAGCAGCCAAGGGTTAGCGGGAGAAGAGACCCAGTACTTC; CDR3: CASSQGLAGEETQYF
size: .; D: TRBD2; V: TRBV2; J: TRBJ2-1; DNA: TGTGCCAGCAGTGTAGGGAGGGAGAATGAGCAGTTCTTC; CDR3: CASSVGRENEQFF
size: medium-sized; D: .; V: TRBV6-4; J: TRBJ2-7; DNA: TGTGCCAAAAGGGGGGCGCACGGCTCCTACGAGCAGTACTTC; CDR3: CAKRGAHGSYEQYF
size: large; D: .; V: TRBV30; J: TRBJ2-3; DNA: TGTGCCTGGAGTTGGAGGGGCACAGATACGCAGTATTTT; CDR3: CAWSWRGTDTQYF
size: medium-sized; D: .; V: TRBV20-1; J: TRBJ2-1; DNA: TGCAGTGCTCCCCGGGGCGGGGTCAATGAGCAGTTCTTC; CDR3: CSAPRGGVNEQFF
size: medium-sized; D: .; V: TRBV27; J: TRBJ2-1; DNA: TGTGCCAGCAGTCTCCATGGGGAGCGGGTCTACAATGAGCAGTTCTTC; CDR3: CASSLHGERVYNEQFF
size: few; D: .; V: TRBV5-1; J: TRBJ2-2; DNA: TGCGCCAGCAGCTTGGCGCAGACCGGGGAGCTGTTTTTT; CDR3: CASSLAQTGELFF
size: .; D: TRBD2; V: TRBV6-5; J: TRBJ2-1; DNA: TGTGCCATGGCCGGGACTAGCGGGATTCACAATGAGCAGTTCTTC; CDR3: CAMAGTSGIHNEQFF
size: .; D: .; V: TRBV7-2; J: TRBJ1-5; DNA: TGTGCCAGCAGCCCGGAGCTAAAACAGCCCCAGCATTTT; CDR3: CASSPELKQPQHF
size: medium-sized; D: .; V: TRBV5-4; J: TRBJ2-1; DNA: TGTGCCAGCAGCCCGGGCCTGTCGAATGAGCAGTTCTTC; CDR3: CASSPGLSNEQFF
size: medium-sized; D: .; V: TRBV12-3/TRBV12-4; J: TRBJ2-7; DNA: TGTGCCAGCAGCCCGATAGACAGATTTGCCCGGTACGAGCAGTACTTC; CDR3: CASSPIDRFARYEQYF